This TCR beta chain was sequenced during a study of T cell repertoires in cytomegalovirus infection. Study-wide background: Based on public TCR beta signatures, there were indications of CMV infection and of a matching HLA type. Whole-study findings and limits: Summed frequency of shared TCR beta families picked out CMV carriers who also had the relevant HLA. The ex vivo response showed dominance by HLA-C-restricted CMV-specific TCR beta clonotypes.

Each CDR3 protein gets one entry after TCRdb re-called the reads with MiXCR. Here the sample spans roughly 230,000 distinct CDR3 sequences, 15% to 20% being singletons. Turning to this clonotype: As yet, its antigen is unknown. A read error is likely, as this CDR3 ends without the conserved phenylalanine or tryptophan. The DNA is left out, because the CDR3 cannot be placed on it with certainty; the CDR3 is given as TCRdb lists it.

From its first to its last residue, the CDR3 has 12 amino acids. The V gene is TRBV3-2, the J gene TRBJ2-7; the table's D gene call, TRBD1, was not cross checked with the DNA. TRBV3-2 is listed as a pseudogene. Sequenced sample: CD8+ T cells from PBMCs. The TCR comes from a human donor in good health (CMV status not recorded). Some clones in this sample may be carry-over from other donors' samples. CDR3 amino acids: CASSEDPDRGLL.